The next 8 T cell receptor beta chains were all read from a single sample in a study of cytomegalovirus exposure and HLA in healthy donors. A multiplex PCR was run with 60 Vbeta primers and 13 Jbeta primers. The method was immunoSEQ multiplex PCR; TCRdb's version includes in-frame clones alone and lacks a portion of them. The sample lists about 190,000 clones; around 80% were seen once. The sequencing input was PBMCs. These receptors were obtained from a middle-aged man in good health and CMV-seropositive.

The rearrangement uses TRBV5-6 and TRBJ1-1; TRBD1 is a possible D gene (5 bases). From germline, CDR1 is SGHDT and CDR2 YYEEEE. The CDR3 sequence is 13 residues long. V shed 0 bases and J shed 6 bases, with 9 bases lying between them. As DNA, the CDR3 is TGTGCCAGCAGCTTGGGCGGGGCCCCTGAAGCTTTCTTT. Protein sequence: CASSLGGAPEAFF.

This chain connects TRBV6-5 to TRBJ1-1, with D possibly matching TRBD1 (6 bases). Trimming removed 8 bases from V and 4 bases from J, with 17 bases in between. Germline V gives CDR1 MNHEY, CDR2 SVGAGI. CDR3 length equals 14 residues. The CDR3 bases are TGTGCCAGCGGAAAAGCGGGGGCAGTCACTGAAGCTTTCTTT. Translation: CASGKAGAVTEAFF.

In its sample, this clone was seen a few times. The CDR3 region has the DNA TGTGCCAGCAGAGCAGAGGGTGCAGCTTTCTTT. Translating it yields CASRAEGAAFF. The rearrangement joins TRBV5-6 to TRBJ1-1; D uncertain. Germline V gene data show CDR1 as SGHDT and CDR2 as YYEEEE. The V gene lost 5 bases and the J gene lost 10 bases, with 12 bases spanning the gap. The CDR3 contains 11 residues. Drawing the rest from reference TRBV5-6 and TRBJ1-1, the complete variable domain is DAGVTQSPTHLIKTRGQQVTLRCSPKSGHDTVSWYQQALGQGPQFIFQYYEEEERQRGNFPDRFSGHQFPNYSSELNVNALLLGDSALYLCASRAEGAAFFGQGTRLTVV.

With regard to this clone: A junction boundary mismatches the germline segment, possibly from a read error. This CDR3 is CSSSLSPSGVTDTQYF. CDR3 DNA: TGTTCCAGCAGCTTGTCTCCAAGCGGGGTCACAGATACGCAGTATTTT. The V call is TRBV7-9, the J call TRBJ2-3; TRBD2 matches 7 bases. CDR3 length equals 16 residues. Germline V gene data show CDR1 as SEHNR and CDR2 as FQNEAQ (reference sequence).

Of note for this clone: One end of the junction varies from germline; a read error may be responsible. The V call is TRBV19, the J call TRBJ1-5, with 7 positions matching TRBD1. Germline V gives CDR1 LNHDA, CDR2 SQIVND (reference sequence). This CDR3 has 15 amino acids. CDR3 coding DNA: TGTGCCAGTGAGACGACAGGGAGGAGCAAACAGCCCCAGCATTTT. This encodes CASETTGRSKQPQHF.

The gene calls are TRBV9 and TRBJ2-5, with 9 bases identical to TRBD2. V lost 3 bases and J lost 5; bases outside the gene matches: 5. CDR1 is SGDLS and CDR2 is YYNGEE in the germline V gene. This CDR3 is 14 amino acids long. The CDR3 sequence is CASSGGGAQETQYF. The CDR3 coding sequence is TGTGCCAGCAGCGGCGGGGGGGCGCAGGAGACCCAGTACTTC.

This clone appeared a few times. The rearrangement links TRBV5-6 to TRBJ1-4; D is undetermined. V lost 4 bases, J lost 6 bases, and 16 bases lay in between. The CDR3 has 15 amino acids. CDR1 is SGHDT and CDR2 is YYEEEE in the germline V gene. CDR3 DNA: TGTGCCAGCAGCCGGTCCGGAGGGTCGGATGAAAAACTGTTTTTT. This gives the protein CASSRSGGSDEKLFF.

CDR3 in DNA: TGTGCCAGCAGCGTTGGGCAGGGGGCATGGGAGACCCAGTACTTC. Its translation: CASSVGQGAWETQYF. The chain uses TRBV9 and TRBJ2-5, with 8 bases fitting TRBD1. The germline gives CDR1 SGDLS, CDR2 YYNGEE. V shed 2 bases and J 5 bases; nucleotides not matched to a gene: 8. There are 15 residues in the CDR3.